One T cell receptor (beta chain) is described in this entry. TCRdb used MiXCR to reprocess the RT-PCR reads, holding one entry per CDR3 protein. The sample records about 1,100 distinct CDR3 sequences, under 80% being singletons. These data belong to a study of yellow fever vaccine responses in identical twins. Trimming removed 2 bases from V and 4 bases from J, with 6 bases in between. Germline V gene data show CDR1 as MNHEY and CDR2 as SVGEGT. The CDR3 is made up of 13 amino acids. The chain couples TRBV6-2 or TRBV6-3 to TRBJ1-5, with D unclear. This receptor was obtained from a female donor who received the yellow fever vaccine. The sample here was T cells from blood (PBMCs), unsorted or a sorted subset (not recorded which), taken before or after yellow fever vaccination (not recorded which). CDR3 nucleotide sequence: TGTGCCAGCAGTTACAGAGGAAATCAGCCCCAGCATTTT. Its protein product is CASSYRGNQPQHF.